This TCR beta chain was recorded in a study of T cells in women clearing cervical HPV infection. Study-level background: Women with histologically confirmed HPV16-related CIN3 or worse, 2 with invasive cancer, served as cases.

TCRdb's copy holds only in-frame clones and misses some; the assay was immunoSEQ multiplex PCR. The specimen's table records over 30,000 clones. Note on this clone: The read ends 3 residues shy of where the CDR3 ends; the end is completed using the germline J gene.

V lost 8 bases and J lost 2; bases outside the gene matches: 7. Germline CDR1 is LNHDA and CDR2 is SQIVND (reference sequence). The CDR3 is made up of 15 amino acids. The specimen was blood buffy coat. The rearrangement uses TRBV19 and TRBJ1-5; TRBD1 matches at 9 bases. The sequence came from a woman between 18 and 70 years old with a cervical HPV16 infection that either progressed to CIN3+ or cleared (not recorded which). The sequenced CDR3 bases are TGTGCCAGTGGGACCGGGACAGGGCGCAATCAGCCC. Amino acid sequence: CASGTGTGRNQP. In full, the CDR3 is CASGTGTGRNQPQHF.